The clone carrying this T cell receptor (beta chain) was seen repeatedly, ten times or more. Its antigen remains unknown. Unique molecular identifiers were affixed to single, distinct cDNA molecules. TCRdb recomputed calls from the 5' RACE reads with MiXCR, one row per CDR3 protein. The sample contains 60,000 to 70,000 distinct CDR3 sequences, 9.1% of which appear only once. These data belong to a study of early T cells in non-severe SARS-CoV-2 infection. Study-level background: Sequencing input comprised bulk RNA from unsorted whole blood; chain pairing was not available. Study outcomes and limitations: Anti-spike CD8 responses were favored in VDJdb matching, and private and CD4 specificities were missed.

The CDR3 is made up of 16 amino acids. In germline, CDR1 is MNHEY, CDR2 SMNVEV (reference sequence). J gave up 3 bases and V 5 bases, and 13 bases lay outside the gene matches. The chain is built from TRBV27 and TRBJ2-7; 7 bases match TRBD1. The sample comprised whole blood. This clonotype was obtained from an adult who was a healthcare worker with PCR-confirmed SARS-CoV-2 infection or an uninfected control (not recorded which). The CDR3 DNA reads as TGTGCCAGCAGTCCAAGTCAGGGGGTTCTCCTCTACGAGCAGTACTTC. Protein sequence: CASSPSQGVLLYEQYF.